The rows below give T cell receptor beta chains drawn from one sample of a study of blood T cell repertoires in COVID-19. Sequencing was performed with immunoSEQ multiplex PCR; in TCRdb, only in-frame clones are kept and a portion is missing. The sample holds approximately 210,000 clones, around four fifths seen once. Sequenced: peripheral blood. These receptors were taken from a man aged 30 to 45 with active or convalescent COVID-19. CDR3s include the opening cysteine and the closing phenylalanine or tryptophan. Each record gives: D gene, J gene, V gene, clone size, CDR3 DNA, CDR3 protein. A D gene is named only where the DNA matches it firmly. Clone size, where shown, is once, few, many, or a class for clones that have expanded.

D gene: TRBD2; J gene: TRBJ2-2; V gene: TRBV6-5; clone size: -; CDR3 DNA: TGTGCCAGCAGCCGACTAGCGGGGGTAGCGGGGGAGCTGTTTTTT; CDR3 protein: CASSRLAGVAGELFF
D gene: TRBD2; J gene: TRBJ2-7; V gene: TRBV19; clone size: -; CDR3 DNA: TGTGCCAGTAGTGCCGCCGGGACTAGCCGCTACGAGCAGTACTTC; CDR3 protein: CASSAAGTSRYEQYF
D gene: -; J gene: TRBJ1-1; V gene: TRBV6-5; clone size: -; CDR3 DNA: TGTGCCAGCAGTTACTCGGGAGGGCACCCGGAAGCTTTCTTT; CDR3 protein: CASSYSGGHPEAFF
D gene: -; J gene: TRBJ1-2; V gene: TRBV4-2; clone size: few; CDR3 DNA: TGTGCCAGCAGCCAAGGGACAGCAAGCCTACCATATGGCTACACCTTC; CDR3 protein: CASSQGTASLPYGYTF
D gene: -; J gene: TRBJ1-4; V gene: TRBV7-7; clone size: few; CDR3 DNA: TGTGCTAGCAGCTCGACCCCCGGGAATGAAAAACTGTTTTTT; CDR3 protein: CASSSTPGNEKLFF
D gene: -; J gene: TRBJ1-3; V gene: TRBV2; clone size: -; CDR3 DNA: TGTGCCAGCAGCCGGGACACGAGCTCTGGAAACACCATATATTTT; CDR3 protein: CASSRDTSSGNTIYF
D gene: TRBD1; J gene: TRBJ1-6; V gene: TRBV4-3; clone size: -; CDR3 DNA: TGCGCCAGCAGCCATGCGGACAGGGGACTTTCACCCCTCCACTTT; CDR3 protein: CASSHADRGLSPLHF
D gene: -; J gene: TRBJ2-7; V gene: TRBV7-2; clone size: few; CDR3 DNA: TGTGCCAGCAGTCATACAGTTGGCCTTTCCTACGAGCAGTACTTC; CDR3 protein: CASSHTVGLSYEQYF
D gene: -; J gene: TRBJ2-2; V gene: TRBV30; clone size: -; CDR3 DNA: TGTGCCTGGAGTCAGGCCGGGGAGCTGTTTTTT; CDR3 protein: CAWSQAGELFF
D gene: TRBD1; J gene: TRBJ2-7; V gene: TRBV24-1; clone size: -; CDR3 DNA: TGTGCCACCAGTGATCAGGGGACAGGTAACCCCTACGAGCAGTACTTC; CDR3 protein: CATSDQGTGNPYEQYF
D gene: TRBD1; J gene: TRBJ1-1; V gene: TRBV4-1; clone size: few; CDR3 DNA: TGCGCCAGCAGCGTTGGTCAGGGGGCAAGGACTGAAGCTTTCTTT; CDR3 protein: CASSVGQGARTEAFF
D gene: TRBD1; J gene: TRBJ2-3; V gene: TRBV7-2; clone size: -; CDR3 DNA: TGTGCCAGCAGCGGTTTCCGACAGGGGGACACAGATACGCAGTATTTT; CDR3 protein: CASSGFRQGDTDTQYF
D gene: TRBD1; J gene: TRBJ1-4; V gene: TRBV5-6; clone size: -; CDR3 DNA: TGTGCCAGCAGCTTACAGGGGGGGCATGAAAAACTGTTTTTT; CDR3 protein: CASSLQGGHEKLFF
D gene: TRBD1; J gene: TRBJ1-5; V gene: TRBV6-5; clone size: -; CDR3 DNA: TGTGCCAGCAGTTACACCACAGGGGGCAACAATCAGCCCCAGCATTTT; CDR3 protein: CASSYTTGGNNQPQHF
D gene: -; J gene: TRBJ1-4; V gene: TRBV30; clone size: few; CDR3 DNA: TGTGCCTGGACCCTCTCGGTTCGGTCCAATGAAAAACTGTTTTTT; CDR3 protein: CAWTLSVRSNEKLFF
D gene: -; J gene: TRBJ2-7; V gene: TRBV5-1; clone size: -; CDR3 DNA: TGCGCCAGCAGCTTCGACATTCCCCTCTACGAGCAGTACTTC; CDR3 protein: CASSFDIPLYEQYF
D gene: TRBD2; J gene: TRBJ2-1; V gene: TRBV5-1; clone size: -; CDR3 DNA: TGCGCCAGCAGCTTAAATAGCGGGAGCGTTTTCAATGAGCAGTTCTTC; CDR3 protein: CASSLNSGSVFNEQFF
D gene: TRBD2; J gene: TRBJ2-7; V gene: TRBV6-2/TRBV6-3; clone size: -; CDR3 DNA: TGTGCCAGCAGTTCCCACCCGCTAGCGGCGGGGCAGTACTTC; CDR3 protein: CASSSHPLAAGQYF
D gene: -; J gene: TRBJ2-2; V gene: TRBV19; clone size: -; CDR3 DNA: TGTGCCAGTAGTATTGTTTGGCTAGGAACCGGGGAGCTGTTTTTT; CDR3 protein: CASSIVWLGTGELFF
D gene: -; J gene: TRBJ2-3; V gene: TRBV24-1; clone size: -; CDR3 DNA: TGTGCCACCAGTGATTTTACAGCCAACACAGATACGCAGTATTTT; CDR3 protein: CATSDFTANTDTQYF
D gene: -; J gene: TRBJ1-2; V gene: TRBV30; clone size: -; CDR3 DNA: TGTGCCTGGACCCTCGGACGGGGGTATGGCTACACCTTC; CDR3 protein: CAWTLGRGYGYTF
D gene: -; J gene: TRBJ2-3; V gene: TRBV7-2; clone size: -; CDR3 DNA: TGTGCCAGCAGCCTCAGAAGCAGGGATACGCAGTATTTT; CDR3 protein: CASSLRSRDTQYF
D gene: -; J gene: TRBJ1-5; V gene: TRBV19; clone size: -; CDR3 DNA: TGTGCCAGTAGTCACTATAGCAATCAGCCCCAGCATTTT; CDR3 protein: CASSHYSNQPQHF
D gene: TRBD2; J gene: TRBJ2-7; V gene: TRBV4-2; clone size: -; CDR3 DNA: TGTGCCAGCAGCCAGGGGGGGACTAGCGGGGCCTACGAGCAGTACTTC; CDR3 protein: CASSQGGTSGAYEQYF
D gene: -; J gene: TRBJ2-1; V gene: TRBV7-2; clone size: -; CDR3 DNA: TGTGCCAGCAGCTTTACCCCGAGCTCCTACAATGAGCAGTTCTTC; CDR3 protein: CASSFTPSSYNEQFF
D gene: TRBD1; J gene: TRBJ1-2; V gene: TRBV2; clone size: -; CDR3 DNA: TGTGCCAGCTTCGGGACAGGGGAGCGGGTTAACTATGGCTACACCTTC; CDR3 protein: CASFGTGERVNYGYTF
D gene: TRBD1; J gene: TRBJ2-2; V gene: TRBV5-1; clone size: -; CDR3 DNA: TGCGCCAGCAGCTTATTTTCCGGGACAGGGGGGACCGGGGAGCTGTTTTTT; CDR3 protein: CASSLFSGTGGTGELFF
D gene: TRBD1; J gene: TRBJ1-4; V gene: TRBV5-8; clone size: -; CDR3 DNA: TGTGCCAGCAGCATCGGACAGGGGCAAAATGAAAAACTGTTTTTT; CDR3 protein: CASSIGQGQNEKLFF
D gene: -; J gene: TRBJ2-3; V gene: TRBV10-2; clone size: -; CDR3 DNA: TGCGCCAGCAGTGATTGGCTAGCGCGAGCAGATACGCAGTATTTT; CDR3 protein: CASSDWLARADTQYF
D gene: TRBD1; J gene: TRBJ1-2; V gene: TRBV9; clone size: few; CDR3 DNA: TGTGCCAGCAGCGTGGGACAGGGCCCTGTCTATGGCTACACCTTC; CDR3 protein: CASSVGQGPVYGYTF
D gene: -; J gene: TRBJ1-6; V gene: TRBV2; clone size: -; CDR3 DNA: TGTGCCAGCAGCCAGGTGACGACCAATTCACCCCTCCACTTT; CDR3 protein: CASSQVTTNSPLHF
D gene: TRBD1; J gene: TRBJ2-7; V gene: TRBV7-9; clone size: -; CDR3 DNA: TGTGCCAGCAGCTTAGGGGAGACAGGGGGCTACGAGCAGTACTTC; CDR3 protein: CASSLGETGGYEQYF
D gene: -; J gene: TRBJ1-2; V gene: TRBV12-3/TRBV12-4; clone size: once; CDR3 DNA: TGTGCCAGCAGTTCCTACGGCTACACCTTC; CDR3 protein: CASSSYGYTF
D gene: TRBD1; J gene: TRBJ1-4; V gene: TRBV2; clone size: -; CDR3 DNA: TGTGCCAGCAGTGGGGACAGGGTAACTAATGAAAAACTGTTTTTT; CDR3 protein: CASSGDRVTNEKLFF
D gene: TRBD1; J gene: TRBJ1-4; V gene: TRBV28; clone size: -; CDR3 DNA: TGTGCCAGCAGTCTCAGGGGGCGTCGGGAAAAACTGTTTTTT; CDR3 protein: CASSLRGRREKLFF
D gene: TRBD1; J gene: TRBJ2-2; V gene: TRBV5-1; clone size: once; CDR3 DNA: TGCGCCAGCAGCAGGACAGGGGATACCGGGGAGCTGTTTTTT; CDR3 protein: CASSRTGDTGELFF
D gene: TRBD1; J gene: TRBJ1-4; V gene: TRBV19; clone size: -; CDR3 DNA: TGTGCCAGTAGTGAACAGGGGGTCACGGCTAATGAAAAACTGTTTTTT; CDR3 protein: CASSEQGVTANEKLFF
D gene: -; J gene: TRBJ2-2; V gene: TRBV5-1; clone size: once; CDR3 DNA: TGCGCCAGCAGCTTCGTTGCAGGGGATAGCACCGGGGAGCTGTTTTTT; CDR3 protein: CASSFVAGDSTGELFF
D gene: -; J gene: TRBJ2-7; V gene: TRBV28; clone size: -; CDR3 DNA: TGTGCCAGCAGCCCTATGTACGAGCAGTACTTC; CDR3 protein: CASSPMYEQYF
D gene: TRBD1; J gene: TRBJ1-2; V gene: TRBV27; clone size: -; CDR3 DNA: TGTGCCAGCAGTTTACAGAGGACAGGCCTAGGGGGCTACACCTTC; CDR3 protein: CASSLQRTGLGGYTF
D gene: TRBD1; J gene: TRBJ1-6; V gene: TRBV19; clone size: -; CDR3 DNA: TGTGCCAGTAGTCCGCACAGGGGCGAGAATAACCTCCACTTT; CDR3 protein: CASSPHRGENNLHF
D gene: TRBD2; J gene: TRBJ2-2; V gene: TRBV9; clone size: -; CDR3 DNA: TGTGCCAGCAGCGTCACTAGCGGGATAAACACCGGGGAGCTGTTTTTT; CDR3 protein: CASSVTSGINTGELFF